This T cell receptor beta chain was documented in a study of glioma-infiltrating T cells. Whole-study results and caveats: Tissue and blood shared very few CDR3 sequences. Non-neoplastic patients had below-expected tissue-blood divergence, while all gliomas exceeded expectation.

Comments on this clonotype: Its specificity is unknown.

Germline V gene sequence: CDR1 MNHEY, CDR2 SVGEGT. The J segment lost 0 bases and the V segment lost 6 bases, leaving 5 bases of the junction unmatched. The CDR3 contains 15 residues. Amplification of TCR alpha and beta CDR3 regions from RNA used iRepertoire nested multiplex PCR. Tissue mRNA or PBMC total RNA, 100-400 ng, went into one-step reverse transcription and amplification. TCRdb itself ran the multiplex PCR reads through MiXCR, one entry per CDR3 protein. The table records around 150,000 distinct CDR3 sequences, roughly 43% of them present only once. The chain uses TRBV6-2 or TRBV6-3 and TRBJ2-1; 7 bases align to TRBD1. The sequenced material came from glioma tissue, nonneoplastic brain tissue, or PBMCs (not recorded which). This receptor was identified in a human donor with low-grade glioma or glioblastoma, undergoing nonglioma brain surgery, or in good health (not recorded which). CDR3 nucleotide sequence: TGTGCCAGCAGGGACGAGGGGGCCTCCTACAATGAGCAGTTCTTC. Translation: CASRDEGASYNEQFF.